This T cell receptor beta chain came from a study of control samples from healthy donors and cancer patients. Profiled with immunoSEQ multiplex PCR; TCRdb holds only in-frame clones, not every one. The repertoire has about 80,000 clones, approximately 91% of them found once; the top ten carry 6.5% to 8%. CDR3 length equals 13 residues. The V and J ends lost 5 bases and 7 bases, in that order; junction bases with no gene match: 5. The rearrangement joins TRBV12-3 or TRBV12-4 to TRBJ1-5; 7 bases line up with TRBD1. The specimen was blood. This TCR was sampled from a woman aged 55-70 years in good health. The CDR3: CASSRDSVQPQHF. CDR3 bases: TGTGCCAGCAGTCGGGACAGCGTACAGCCCCAGCATTTT.